This TCR beta chain was sequenced for a study of shared clonotypes between healthy human individuals. CD4+ cell separation produced CD45RA+ naive and CD45RA-negative memory subsets. Assay: immunoSEQ multiplex PCR; the TCRdb copy retains only in-frame clones and omits some. The table shows about 2.4 million clones, with 80% to 95% occurring only once. V gave up 5 bases and J gave up 3 bases, with 19 bases separating them. CDR1 is SGHTA, CDR2 FQGTGA, per germline. The CDR3 is made up of 17 amino acids. The TCR comes from a man between 18 and 29 years old in good health. Some clones in this sample may be carry-over from other donors' samples. This chain links TRBV7-3 with TRBJ2-2, with D possibly being TRBD1 or TRBD2 (5 bases each). The specimen was naive CD4+ T cells from PBMCs. Subset reported: CD45RA+ positively selected. The CDR3: CASSPRDPWGDTGELFF. In DNA, the CDR3 is TGTGCCAGCAGCCCCCGGGACCCCTGGGGCGACACCGGGGAGCTGTTTTTT.